The 29 T cell receptor beta chains presented below share a single source sample, sequenced in a study of Graves' ophthalmopathy and Graves' hyperthyroidism. Amplification of TCR beta CDR3 regions used RNA transcripts. HTBI primers served in a first-round RT-PCR, which a second-round multiplex PCR followed. TCRdb re-analysed the multiplex PCR reads in MiXCR, keeping a single row per CDR3 protein. The data show about 500,000 distinct CDR3 sequences, about 15% seen once. The material sequenced was blood. The receptor set was obtained from a woman in her 30s with Graves' ophthalmopathy.

Concerning this clonotype: Since a much larger clone is just one base distant, this may be a read error. CDR3 DNA sequence: TGTGTCACCAGTACCGGAGACAGGGGGGTCGAGACCCAGTACTTC. This sequence encodes CVTSTGDRGVETQYF. The chain uses TRBV15 and TRBJ2-5; 9 bases fit TRBD1. The length of the CDR3 is 15 residues. Germline V gives CDR1 LNHNV, CDR2 YYDKDF (reference sequence).

This clonotype was counted many times. The gene calls are TRBV29-1 and TRBJ2-7; the match to TRBD2 covers 8 bases. Germline CDR1 reads SQVTM; CDR2 reads ANQGSEA. This CDR3 is 14 amino acids long. V trimming: 5 bases; J trimming: 1 base; junction bases outside the gene matches: 7. CDR3 in DNA: TGCAGCGTTCTGGGGGCTAGCGGGTCCTACGAGCAGTACTTC. Protein sequence: CSVLGASGSYEQYF.

This clonotype was detected many times. The chain recombines TRBV20-1 with TRBJ2-5, with 11 bases fitting TRBD2. The CDR3 consists of 17 residues. CDR1 and CDR2 (germline): DFQATT, SNEGSKA (reference sequence). The V segment lost 1 base and the J segment 1 base; nucleotides outside the gene matches: 8. The CDR3 protein is CSARASLAGDFQETQYF. The CDR3 DNA is TGCAGTGCTAGAGCTTCACTAGCGGGGGACTTCCAAGAGACCCAGTACTTC.

This clonotype was seen repeatedly, ten times or more. This sequence joins TRBV7-3 and TRBJ1-1, with D possibly TRBD1 on 6 matching bases. V was clipped by 6 bases and J by 1 base, with 12 bases between them. Germline V gene lookup returns CDR1 SGHTA and CDR2 FQGTGA. CDR3 size: 14 residues. CDR3 coding DNA: TGTGCCAGCAGGTTACAGGGCCAGAACACTGAAGCTTTCTTT. This gives the protein CASRLQGQNTEAFF. Drawing the rest from reference TRBV7-3 and TRBJ1-1, the complete variable domain is GAGVSQTPSNKVTEKGKYVELRCDPISGHTALYWYRQSLGQGPEFLIYFQGTGAADDSGLPNDRFFAVRPEGSVSTLKIQRTERGDSAVYLCASRLQGQNTEAFFGQGTRLTVV.

The table lists this clonotype with many counts. The chain links TRBV6-6 to TRBJ1-1, with 11 bases fitting TRBD1. Losses at the gene ends were 0 bases for V and 0 bases for J; bases not matched to a gene: 12. The CDR3 sequence is 20 residues long. In germline, CDR1 is MNHNY, CDR2 SVGAGI (reference sequence). CDR3 DNA: TGTGCCAGCAGTTACTCCACACCGGGACAGGGGGTTGTTATGAACACTGAAGCTTTCTTT. Translating gives CASSYSTPGQGVVMNTEAFF.

This clonotype was found many times. V usage is TRBV18 and J usage is TRBJ1-2, with TRBD1 as a possible D gene (5 bases). V shed 4 bases and J shed 7 bases, with 25 bases lying between them. Germline V gene lookup returns CDR1 KGHSH and CDR2 LQKENI. The CDR3 length is 17 residues. The CDR3 coding sequence is TGTGCCAGCTCACAAGGACACGTCGGTCAGGCCCTCGGTGGCTACACCTTC. Its protein is CASSQGHVGQALGGYTF.

This clonotype was seen a handful of times. This chain uses TRBV30 with TRBJ1-2, with D hard to call. This CDR3 is 14 amino acids long. V was clipped by 0 bases and J by 2 bases, with 10 bases between them. Germline values: CDR1 GTSNPN, CDR2 SVGIG (reference sequence). CDR3 coding DNA: TGTGCCTGGAGTGTACTGGGGTGGAACTATGGCTACACCTTC. Encoded protein: CAWSVLGWNYGYTF.

This clonotype was recorded a few times. The CDR3 spells CASSPRGGSYEGYRHEQYF. The CDR3 DNA follows: TGTGCCAGCAGTCCCCGGGGGGGGAGTTACGAGGGCTACAGACACGAGCAGTACTTC. The chain employs TRBV28 and TRBJ2-7; 8 nucleotides match TRBD2. The trim removed 5 bases at V and 5 bases at J, leaving 23 bases unmatched. The length of the CDR3 is 19 residues. Per the germline V gene, CDR1 is MDHEN and CDR2 is SYDVKM. Using reference TRBV28 and TRBJ2-7 for the parts outside the CDR3, the full variable domain is DVKVTQSSRYLVKRTGEKVFLECVQDMDHENMFWYRQDPGLGLRLIYFSYDVKMKEKGDIPEGYSVSREKKERFSLILESASTNQTSMYLCASSPRGGSYEGYRHEQYFGPGTRLTVT.

This clonotype was seen at least ten times. The chain links TRBV2 to TRBJ1-1, with D possibly being TRBD1 (6 bases). Germline CDR1 is SNHLY and CDR2 is FYNNEI. The CDR3 is made up of 17 amino acids. Trimming stripped 0 bases from V and 3 bases from J, with 17 bases between. CDR3 in amino acids: CASSEARQAFGDTEAFF. CDR3 bases: TGTGCCAGCAGTGAAGCTCGACAGGCCTTTGGGGACACTGAAGCTTTCTTT.

This clonotype came up many times. This rearrangement joins TRBV6-1 to TRBJ2-7; 7 nucleotides match TRBD2. Per the germline V gene, CDR1 is MNHNS and CDR2 is SASEGT. With 6 bases clipped from V and 4 bases from J, the junction kept 12 bases outside the gene matches. The CDR3 runs 15 residues. DNA for the CDR3: TGTGCCAGCAGAACCCCCCGGACTAGGAGGTACGAGCAGTACTTC. Amino acids: CASRTPRTRRYEQYF.

There are many counts of this clonotype. The chain joins TRBV6-1 to TRBJ1-3; no clear D gene. Germline CDR1 is MNHNS and CDR2 is SASEGT. Deletions cut 8 bases from V and 9 bases from J, with 11 bases between. CDR3 size: 11 residues. The CDR3 region has the DNA TGTGCCAGCCCCTACCCCAGCACCATATATTTT. It is translated as CASPYPSTIYF.

This clonotype was seen ten or more times. The chain couples TRBV14 to TRBJ1-6; 7 bases line up with TRBD1. The V and J ends lost 1 base and 5 bases, in that order; junction bases with no gene match: 2. Looked up from germline, CDR1 is SGHDN and CDR2 is FVKESK. The CDR3 is made up of 15 amino acids. In DNA, the CDR3 is TGTGCCAGCAGCCAAGCAGACAGGGATAATTCACCCCTCCACTTT. Amino acids: CASSQADRDNSPLHF.

There are many counts of this clonotype. The J gene is TRBJ2-7, the V gene TRBV15, with D unclear. V was cut by 3 bases and J by 4 bases, with 13 bases left in between. Per the germline V gene, CDR1 is LNHNV and CDR2 is YYDKDF (reference sequence). The CDR3 is made up of 14 amino acids. In DNA form, the CDR3 reads TGTGCCACCAGCAGTGTCAGGAACCTTTACGAGCAGTACTTC. It yields the protein CATSSVRNLYEQYF.

The rearrangement links TRBV20-1 to TRBJ1-1; no clear D. The germline CDR1 and CDR2 sequences are DFQATT and SNEGSKA (reference sequence). Trimming left V 0 bases short and J 5 bases short, with 22 bases between. The CDR3 is 17 amino acids. The CDR3 nucleotides read TGCAGTGCTAGAGATCCTCGAGGCGGTTCGTGGAAGACTGAAGCTTTCTTT. Translated, it gives CSARDPRGGSWKTEAFF.

Ten or more counts support this clonotype. The V gene is TRBV7-3, the J gene TRBJ2-2; a possible D gene is TRBD2 (6 bases). Germline CDR1 and CDR2: SGHTA and FQGTGA. Deletions cut 5 bases from V and 0 bases from J, with 13 bases between. The length of the CDR3 is 16 residues. CDR3 bases: TGTGCCAGCAGCCCCCAGGGCGGGACGAACACCGGGGAGCTGTTTTTT. It encodes CASSPQGGTNTGELFF.

This clonotype has at least ten counts. The J gene is TRBJ2-7, the V gene TRBV20-1; D is unresolved. Trimming shortened V by 0 bases and J by 2 bases, and 5 bases separated the two germline ends. CDR1 DFQATT and CDR2 SNEGSKA come from the germline V gene (reference sequence). This CDR3 has 12 amino acids. The CDR3 DNA sequence: TGCAGTGCTAGAGATGATACCTACGAGCAGTACTTC. Protein sequence: CSARDDTYEQYF.

This clonotype was detected once. This sequence joins TRBV7-2 and TRBJ1-1; a possible D gene is TRBD1 (5 bases). Per the germline V gene, CDR1 is SGHTA and CDR2 is FQGNSA. Deletions cut 6 bases from V and 7 bases from J, with 18 bases between. This CDR3 has 14 amino acids. CDR3: CASRSIGARIEAFF. The CDR3 DNA is TGTGCCAGCAGGTCCATCGGGGCCAGAATTGAAGCTTTCTTT.

This clonotype has more than one count but fewer than ten. V usage is TRBV7-8 and J usage is TRBJ1-6; TRBD1 is a possible D gene (5 bases). Looked up from germline, CDR1 is SGHVS and CDR2 is FQNEAQ. The CDR3 runs 19 residues. The V end was cut by 5 bases, the J end by 0 bases, with 20 bases between. The CDR3 loop reads CASSPTLRQKSSYNSPLHF. In DNA, the CDR3 is TGTGCCAGCAGCCCCACCCTCAGACAGAAGAGCTCCTATAATTCACCCCTCCACTTT.

With regard to this clonotype: The conserved phenylalanine or tryptophan is not found at the CDR3 terminus, so this likely reflects a read error. V usage is TRBV10-3 and J usage is TRBJ2-5, with D possibly being TRBD1 (6 bases). CDR1 ENHRY and CDR2 SYGVKD come from the germline V gene. This CDR3 is built from 17 residues. Trimming pared 6 bases from V and 0 bases from J, leaving 20 bases between. The CDR3 spells CAIRDPGATENQETQYL. The CDR3 DNA reads as TGTGCCATCAGAGACCCAGGGGCGACAGAAAACCAAGAGACCCAGTACCTC.

This clonotype was recorded at least ten times. This chain connects TRBV13 to TRBJ2-7, with TRBD2 matching 11 bases. Germline lookup yields CDR1 PRHDT and CDR2 FYEKMQ (reference sequence). The CDR3 has 15 residues. The V gene end was trimmed by 3 bases and the J gene end by 3 bases; junction bases not matched to a gene: 4. CDR3 amino acids: CASSLGTSGFYEQYF. The DNA of the CDR3 is TGTGCCAGCAGCTTGGGGACTAGCGGTTTCTACGAGCAGTACTTC.

This clonotype came up many times. The rearrangement joins TRBV12-3 or TRBV12-4 to TRBJ1-2; 8 bases match TRBD1. The CDR3 loop spans 14 amino acids. With V trimmed by 3 bases and J by 4 bases, 4 bases remained unmatched. CDR3 in DNA: TGTGCCAGCAGTTTTCACGACAGGGGCTATGGCTACACCTTC. Protein: CASSFHDRGYGYTF.

This clonotype came up many times. The V call is TRBV6-5, the J call TRBJ2-5; 10 bases map to TRBD1. CDR1 MNHEY and CDR2 SVGAGI come from the germline V gene. J lost 1 base, V lost 2 bases, and 7 bases had no gene match. This CDR3 contains 17 residues. The CDR3 is CASSYATGGATQETQYF. The CDR3 nucleotides are TGTGCCAGCAGTTACGCGACAGGGGGCGCAACCCAAGAGACCCAGTACTTC.

In the case of this clonotype: One end of the junction fails to match germline, which may point to a read error. V usage is TRBV7-6 and J usage is TRBJ2-6, with no clear D. The germline V gene has CDR1 SGHVS and CDR2 FNYEAQ. The CDR3 covers 16 residues. CDR3 sequence: CASILVLGAGANVLTF. The CDR3 region has the DNA TGTGCCAGCATCTTAGTCCTTGGGGCTGGGGCCAACGTCCTGACTTTC.

This clonotype was counted ten times or more. The chain links TRBV5-8 to TRBJ2-5, with D maybe TRBD1 (6 bases). The CDR3 covers 14 residues. V lost 4 bases and J lost 3, with 13 bases in between. Germline-derived CDR1 and CDR2 are SGHTS and YDEGEE. CDR3 bases: TGTGCCAGCAGCCGCAGGACAGTCGAAGAGACCCAGTACTTC. Its protein is CASSRRTVEETQYF.

A few counts support this clonotype. V and J are TRBV12-3 or TRBV12-4 and TRBJ2-7, with 8 bases that match TRBD1. After removal of 6 bases from V and 3 bases from J, the junction contained 7 bases not matched to a gene. The CDR3 extends over 14 amino acids. CDR3 nucleotide sequence: TGTGCCAGCAGGAAGAGACAGGGGTACTACGAGCAGTACTTC. As protein: CASRKRQGYYEQYF.

The chain joins TRBV7-3 to TRBJ2-7, with D tentatively TRBD2 (6 bases). Gene TRBJ2-5 matches the end of the DNA better, so the J call may be wrong. The CDR3 sequence is 13 residues long. CDR1 is SGHTA, CDR2 FQGTGA, per germline. The CDR3 here is CASRFGGMETQYF. The CDR3 DNA sequence: TGTGCCAGCAGGTTTGGCGGGATGGAGACCCAGTACTTC.

This clonotype has ten or more counts. This chain joins TRBV18 and TRBJ1-1, with 8 bases aligning to TRBD1. Unmatched junction bases numbered 9, after V lost 1 base and J lost 8 bases. The CDR3 spans 15 residues. Germline V CDR1 and CDR2: KGHSH, LQKENI. CDR3: CASSPRRTGTGEAFF. As DNA, the CDR3 is TGTGCCAGCTCACCACGTCGAACAGGGACAGGCGAAGCTTTCTTT.

This clonotype has a count of ten or more. The CDR3 reads CATNQGEVTEAFF. CDR3 bases: TGTGCCACCAACCAGGGGGAGGTCACTGAAGCTTTCTTT. The chain carries TRBV6-1 and TRBJ1-1, with 7 bases fitting TRBD1. J lost 4 bases, V lost 10 bases, and 9 bases had no gene match. Germline values: CDR1 MNHNS, CDR2 SASEGT. CDR3 length: 13 residues.

This clonotype was detected only a few times. V and J are TRBV15 and TRBJ1-3; D perhaps matches TRBD1 (5 bases). Germline CDR1 LNHNV, CDR2 YYDKDF (reference sequence). Deletions cut 8 bases from V and 0 bases from J, with 11 bases between. This CDR3 contains 14 residues. This CDR3 is CATGRGFSGNTIYF. DNA of the CDR3: TGTGCCACCGGGAGGGGATTCTCTGGAAACACCATATATTTT.